What follows are 30 T cell receptor beta chains derived from one specimen sequenced in a study of regulatory T cells in long-lasting Graves disease. The authors built TCR beta libraries using iRepertoire HTBI primers and Arm-PCR of CDR3 regions. TCRdb redid the calling of the multiplex PCR reads with MiXCR, one entry per CDR3 protein. Of roughly 530,000 distinct CDR3 sequences in the sample, 15% to 20% were seen once. Indicated time point: newly diagnosed GD, antithyroid drugs for less than 3 months. Extracted RNA from PBMCs served as the source of the TCR library. These sequences were also reported in another study, on T cells in Graves' hyperthyroidism and ophthalmopathy.

The sequenced sample was peripheral blood mononuclear cells (PBMCs), obtained at new diagnosis, from a patient treated with antithyroid drugs. These receptor sequences come from a woman aged 35-65 years with Graves disease.

V gene TRBV7-9 combines with J gene TRBJ2-6; D is unresolved. Germline V gene sequence: CDR1 SEHNR, CDR2 FQNEAQ (reference sequence). The CDR3 is made up of 13 amino acids. The V end was cut by 8 bases, the J end by 0 bases, with 5 bases between. CDR3 amino acids: CASPNSGANVLTF. The CDR3 DNA is TGTGCCAGCCCGAACTCTGGGGCCAACGTCCTGACTTTC.

This clonotype was seen repeatedly, ten times or more. This chain joins TRBV10-3 and TRBJ1-2; D is uncertain. Trimming shortened V by 0 bases and J by 3 bases, and 8 bases separated the two germline ends. CDR3 length equals 14 residues. Germline V gene lookup returns CDR1 ENHRY and CDR2 SYGVKD. The CDR3 region is CAISESGGDYGYTF. The CDR3 region has the DNA TGTGCCATCAGTGAGTCGGGCGGTGACTATGGCTACACCTTC.

This clonotype came up many times. The rearrangement uses TRBV6-1 and TRBJ1-1, with D tentatively TRBD1 (5 bases). The CDR3 runs 14 residues. Trimming stripped 2 bases from V and 1 base from J, with 8 bases between. In germline, CDR1 is MNHNS, CDR2 SASEGT. The DNA for the CDR3 is TGTGCCAGCAGTGAACCAGGGACGAACACTGAAGCTTTCTTT. The encoded protein is CASSEPGTNTEAFF.

V is TRBV11-1 and J is TRBJ1-1; TRBD1 matches at 7 bases. CDR1 and CDR2 (germline): SGHAT, FQDESV (reference sequence). The V and J ends lost 3 bases and 1 base, in that order; junction bases with no gene match: 14. CDR3 length equals 18 residues. The CDR3 protein is CASSLENRGRHSNTEAFF. The DNA for the CDR3 is TGTGCCAGCAGCTTGGAAAACAGGGGCCGCCACTCGAACACTGAAGCTTTCTTT.

This clonotype was counted a few times. CDR3 DNA sequence: TGTGCCAGCGGCCGTTTAAGTTCCTACGAGCAGTACTTC. Encoded protein: CASGRLSSYEQYF. V is TRBV11-2 and J is TRBJ2-7, with unresolved D. Germline V gives CDR1 SGHAT, CDR2 FQNNGV. The CDR3 is 13 amino acids. V was shortened by 8 bases and J by 1 base, with 12 bases between the two germline ends.

The chain combines TRBV9 with TRBJ1-1, with D hard to call. V was pared by 4 bases and J by 0 bases, with 13 bases between. Germline V lookup: CDR1 SGDLS, CDR2 YYNGEE. The CDR3 totals 15 residues. The chain's CDR3 is CASSPSGKMNTEAFF. The CDR3 DNA sequence: TGTGCCAGCAGCCCTAGTGGAAAAATGAACACTGAAGCTTTCTTT. The variable domain in full, with the rest retrieved from reference TRBV9 and TRBJ1-1, is DSGVTQTPKHLITATGQRVTLRCSPRSGDLSVYWYQQSLDQGLQFLIQYYNGEERAKGNILERFSAQQFPDLHSELNLSSLELGDSALYFCASSPSGKMNTEAFFGQGTRLTVV.

This clonotype was recorded at least ten times. The V call is TRBV5-1, the J call TRBJ2-3; D assignment may be TRBD1 or TRBD2 (5 bases each). This CDR3 has 14 residues. Trimming pared 3 bases from V and 0 bases from J, leaving 8 bases between. Germline lookup yields CDR1 SGHRS and CDR2 YFSETQ. The CDR3 nucleotides are TGCGCCAGCAGCTCGGGACCGAGCACAGATACGCAGTATTTT. As protein: CASSSGPSTDTQYF.

There are a few counts of this clonotype. This sequence joins TRBV4-1 and TRBJ1-5, with unresolved D. CDR3 size: 18 residues. V gave up 4 bases and J gave up 1 base, with 20 bases separating them. Germline loops: CDR1 MGHRA, CDR2 YSYEKL. Written as DNA, the CDR3 is TGCGCCAGCAGCCGGCCCCCAACGGGCCCAGGCAGCAATCAGCCCCAGCATTTT. Its translation: CASSRPPTGPGSNQPQHF.

This clonotype was picked up a small number of times. The chain uses TRBV5-1 and TRBJ2-3, with TRBD1 as a possible D gene (5 bases). This CDR3 spans 14 amino acids. Germline CDR1 reads SGHRS; CDR2 reads YFSETQ. V was trimmed by 4 bases and J by 2 bases, leaving 11 bases between them. The CDR3 protein is CASSQRTPTDTQYF. In DNA, the CDR3 is TGCGCCAGCAGCCAAAGGACACCCACAGATACGCAGTATTTT.

This clonotype appeared a few times. The rearrangement uses TRBV29-1 and TRBJ2-1; no reliable D call. The V gene lost 0 bases and the J gene lost 0 bases, with 12 bases spanning the gap. Germline V gives CDR1 SQVTM, CDR2 ANQGSEA. The CDR3 runs to 16 residues. The CDR3 coding sequence is TGCAGCGTTGAAGATCACTCCGCAAGCTCCTACAATGAGCAGTTCTTC. Protein product: CSVEDHSASSYNEQFF.

A word on this clonotype: A read error is possible here, since a much larger clone lies one base away. The CDR3 DNA reads TGCAGTGCGACTCTCAGTCCCTATGGCTACACCTTC. The encoded protein is CSATLSPYGYTF. The V gene is TRBV20-1, the J gene TRBJ1-2; D gene ambiguous. Germline loops: CDR1 DFQATT, CDR2 SNEGSKA (reference sequence). Trimming took 6 bases from V and 4 from J, leaving 12 bases between them. The CDR3 runs 12 residues.

This clonotype was picked up a small number of times. This sequence joins TRBV6-5 and TRBJ1-6; unclear D gene. Germline V lookup: CDR1 MNHEY, CDR2 SVGAGI. The V end was cut by 2 bases, the J end by 3 bases, with 11 bases between. The CDR3 consists of 16 residues. CDR3 residues: CASSYRANYYNSPLHF. The CDR3 DNA reads TGTGCCAGCAGTTACCGGGCCAACTACTATAATTCACCCCTCCACTTT.

The table lists this clonotype with many counts. V gene TRBV30 combines with J gene TRBJ2-5, with 7 bases that match TRBD1. Trimming at V came to 0 bases and at J to 1 base, leaving 5 bases not matched to a gene. The CDR3 has 15 amino acids. Germline CDR1 GTSNPN, CDR2 SVGIG (reference sequence). CDR3 bases: TGTGCCTGGAGTGTACAGGGGTTCCCCCAAGAGACCCAGTACTTC. Translation gives CAWSVQGFPQETQYF.

This clonotype was recorded at least ten times. At one end the junction does not follow the germline gene, possibly because of a read error. The chain uses TRBV7-7 and TRBJ2-1; 12 nucleotides align to TRBD2. This CDR3 contains 15 residues. The germline V gene has CDR1 SSHAT and CDR2 FNYEAQ (reference sequence). The DNA for the CDR3 is TGTGCTAGCAGCTTATCTAGCGGGGGGGCCTATGAGCAGTTCTTC. Its translation: CASSLSSGGAYEQFF. The full variable domain, completed using reference TRBV7-7 and TRBJ2-1, is GAGVSQSPRYKVTKRGQDVTLRCDPISSHATLYWYQQALGQGPEFLTYFNYEAQPDKSGLPSDRFSAERPEGSISTLTIQRTEQRDSAMYRCASSLSSGGAYEQFFGPGTRLTVL.

A few counts support this clonotype. The V and J genes are TRBV19 and TRBJ2-7; D may match TRBD1 or TRBD2 (5 bases each). The CDR3 totals 14 residues. The germline V and J ends were trimmed by 9 bases and 4 bases, with 19 bases remaining between them. CDR1 and CDR2 (germline): LNHDA, SQIVND (reference sequence). The CDR3, as DNA: TGTGCCAGGACCTCGGGGCAGGTACCATACGAGCAGTACTTC. Its translation is CARTSGQVPYEQYF.

The chain links TRBV19 to TRBJ1-2; perhaps TRBD1 as D (5 bases). Germline values: CDR1 LNHDA, CDR2 SQIVND (reference sequence). The V end was cut by 5 bases, the J end by 5 bases, with 9 bases between. This CDR3 is built from 12 residues. DNA of the CDR3: TGTGCCAGTAGTTCCCGGGGGTATGGCTACACCTTC. It yields the protein CASSSRGYGYTF.

This clonotype came up many times. The chain employs TRBV3-1 and TRBJ1-5; 9 bases match TRBD1. The CDR3 runs to 14 residues. The germline gives CDR1 LGHDT, CDR2 YNNKEL (reference sequence). V lost 3 bases to trimming and J lost 6 bases; unmatched junction nucleotides: 3. The CDR3 sequence: CASSQDRGGQPQHF. The CDR3 region has the DNA TGTGCCAGCAGCCAGGACAGGGGTGGTCAGCCCCAGCATTTT.

V is TRBV5-6 and J is TRBJ1-4, with a tentative D call TRBD1 (6 bases). This CDR3 is 15 amino acids long. Germline V lookup: CDR1 SGHDT, CDR2 YYEEEE. Trimming took off 3 bases at V and 6 bases at J, with 15 bases between the two ends. CDR3 loop: CASSSLQGNDEKLFF. CDR3 DNA sequence: TGTGCCAGCAGCTCACTACAGGGCAATGATGAAAAACTGTTTTTT.

The genes are TRBV7-2 and TRBJ1-5, with D possibly TRBD1 on 5 matching bases. Trimming removed 11 bases at V and 2 bases at J, with 19 bases between. CDR1 is SGHTA and CDR2 is FQGNSA in the germline V gene. CDR3 length: 15 amino acids. In nucleotides, the CDR3 is TGTGCCGTCCGTCGAGGGGTCGGTGGCAATCAGCCCCAGCATTTT. It is translated as CAVRRGVGGNQPQHF.

A few counts support this clonotype. The CDR3 spells CASSPPGRNEQYF. CDR3 nucleotide sequence: TGTGCCAGCAGCCCTCCGGGACGGAACGAGCAGTACTTC. The chain employs TRBV13 and TRBJ2-7; tentatively, D is TRBD1 or TRBD2 (5 bases each). Germline V gene lookup returns CDR1 PRHDT and CDR2 FYEKMQ (reference sequence). V lost 5 bases to trimming and J lost 5 bases, with 13 bases between them. This CDR3 is built from 13 residues.

The chain has TRBV10-3 and TRBJ2-1, with TRBD2 matching 7 bases. The CDR3 is made up of 15 amino acids. Trimming took 7 bases from V and 4 from J; bases not matched to a gene: 10. The germline CDR1 and CDR2 sequences are ENHRY and SYGVKD. The CDR3 nucleotides read TGTGCCATCAATCCGCGTAGGGAGGGGTACAATGAGCAGTTCTTC. Residues: CAINPRREGYNEQFF.

The CDR3 is CAIRGGQAFVYEQYF. The CDR3 DNA reads as TGTGCCATCAGGGGGGGTCAAGCGTTCGTTTACGAGCAGTACTTC. V is TRBV10-3 and J is TRBJ2-7; D might be TRBD2 (6 bases). The CDR3 extends over 15 amino acids. Per the germline V gene, CDR1 is ENHRY and CDR2 is SYGVKD. V lost 6 bases to trimming and J lost 4 bases, with 19 bases between them.

This clonotype was counted between two and nine times. DNA for the CDR3: TGCAGTGCCCCCCCGGCGGGGGGTCAAGAGACCCAGTACTTC. Translating gives CSAPPAGGQETQYF. The rearrangement joins TRBV20-1 to TRBJ2-5, with TRBD2 identical over 8 bases. Germline CDR1 DFQATT, CDR2 SNEGSKA (reference sequence). Trimming cost V 6 bases and J 2 bases; bases outside gene matches: 8. The CDR3 runs 14 residues.

V gene TRBV7-2 combines with J gene TRBJ1-1; the D gene is possibly TRBD1 (5 bases). The germline V and J ends were trimmed by 5 bases and 3 bases, with 13 bases remaining between them. In germline, CDR1 is SGHTA, CDR2 FQGNSA. The CDR3 totals 14 residues. CDR3 nucleotides: TGTGCCAGCAGCCCCACCGGGGCAGACACTGAAGCTTTCTTT. This codes for CASSPTGADTEAFF.

This clonotype was detected ten times or more. The genes are TRBV2 and TRBJ2-3; D is tentatively TRBD1 or TRBD2 (5 bases each). The CDR3 loop spans 16 amino acids. Per germline, CDR1 SNHLY and CDR2 FYNNEI. The germline V and J ends were trimmed by 5 bases and 2 bases, with 17 bases remaining between them. CDR3 region: CASSQFRGQPTDTQYF. CDR3 nucleotide sequence: TGTGCCAGCAGTCAATTCCGGGGCCAGCCCACAGATACGCAGTATTTT.

This clonotype was found many times. The chain is built from TRBV12-3 or TRBV12-4 and TRBJ1-1; TRBD1 aligns across 8 bases. The V gene end was trimmed by 3 bases and the J gene end by 4 bases; junction bases not matched to a gene: 4. The CDR3 is 14 residues long. Here the CDR3 DNA reads TGTGCCAGCAGTTTGGGGACAGGCCTCACTGAAGCTTTCTTT. It specifies CASSLGTGLTEAFF.

V gene TRBV19 combines with J gene TRBJ2-7; unclear D gene. This CDR3 has 14 amino acids. The germline V and J ends were trimmed by 9 bases and 2 bases, with 17 bases remaining between them. Germline V gives CDR1 LNHDA, CDR2 SQIVND (reference sequence). The CDR3 bases are TGTGCCAGAAGGACGTCCACCTCCGCCTACGAGCAGTACTTC. This sequence encodes CARRTSTSAYEQYF. Together with reference TRBV19 and TRBJ2-7, the CDR3 gives the full variable domain: DGGITQSPKYLFRKEGQNVTLSCEQNLNHDAMYWYRQDPGQGLRLIYYSQIVNDFQKGDIAEGYSVSREKKESFPLTVTSAQKNPTAFYLCARRTSTSAYEQYFGPGTRLTVT.

This clonotype was counted only a few times. The V call is TRBV6-1, the J call TRBJ1-3, with D maybe TRBD1 (5 bases). The CDR3 runs to 13 residues. Germline CDR1 is MNHNS and CDR2 is SASEGT. With 5 bases removed from V and 4 bases from J, the gap between germline ends came to 9 bases. CDR3 amino acids: CASSRDLGNTIYF. In nucleotides, the CDR3 is TGTGCCAGCAGTAGGGACCTAGGAAACACCATATATTTT.

This clonotype has a count of ten or more. The genes are TRBV7-8 and TRBJ2-1, with 8 bases identical to TRBD1. V trimming: 5 bases; J trimming: 2 bases; junction bases outside the gene matches: 8. Germline V gene sequence: CDR1 SGHVS, CDR2 FQNEAQ. The CDR3 sequence is 16 residues long. CDR3 sequence reads: CASSPRTGSPYNEQFF. For the CDR3, the DNA is TGTGCCAGCAGCCCCCGGACAGGGAGCCCCTACAATGAGCAGTTCTTC.

The chain uses TRBV5-4 and TRBJ1-1; weak D call: TRBD1 (6 bases). The germline CDR1 and CDR2 sequences are SGHNT and YYREEE (reference sequence). Trimming removed 4 bases at V and 3 bases at J, with 13 bases between. CDR3 size: 14 residues. This chain's CDR3 is CASSGPKGDTEAFF. The CDR3 coding sequence is TGTGCCAGCAGCGGACCCAAGGGGGACACTGAAGCTTTCTTT.